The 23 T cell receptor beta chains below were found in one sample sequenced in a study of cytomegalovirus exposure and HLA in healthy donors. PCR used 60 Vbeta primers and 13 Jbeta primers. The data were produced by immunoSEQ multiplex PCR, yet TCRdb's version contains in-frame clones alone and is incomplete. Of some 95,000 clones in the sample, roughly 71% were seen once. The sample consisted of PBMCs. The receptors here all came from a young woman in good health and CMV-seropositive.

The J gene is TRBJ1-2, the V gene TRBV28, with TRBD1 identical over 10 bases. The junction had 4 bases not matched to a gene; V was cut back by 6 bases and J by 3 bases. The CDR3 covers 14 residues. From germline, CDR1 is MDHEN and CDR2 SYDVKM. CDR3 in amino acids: CASSPGTGDYGYTF. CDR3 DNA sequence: TGTGCCAGCAGCCCCGGGACAGGGGACTATGGCTACACCTTC.

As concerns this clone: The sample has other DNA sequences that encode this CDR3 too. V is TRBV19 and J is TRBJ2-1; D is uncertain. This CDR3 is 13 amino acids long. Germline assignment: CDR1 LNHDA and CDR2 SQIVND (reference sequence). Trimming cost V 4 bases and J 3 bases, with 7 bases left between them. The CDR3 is CASSTTVYNEQFF. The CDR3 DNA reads TGTGCCAGTAGTACGACTGTCTACAATGAGCAGTTCTTC.

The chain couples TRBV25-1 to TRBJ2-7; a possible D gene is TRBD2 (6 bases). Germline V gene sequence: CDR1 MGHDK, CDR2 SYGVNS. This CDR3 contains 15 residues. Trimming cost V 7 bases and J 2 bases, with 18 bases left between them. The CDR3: CASTQSRGFTYEQYF. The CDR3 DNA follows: TGTGCCAGCACCCAATCGCGGGGCTTCACCTACGAGCAGTACTTC.

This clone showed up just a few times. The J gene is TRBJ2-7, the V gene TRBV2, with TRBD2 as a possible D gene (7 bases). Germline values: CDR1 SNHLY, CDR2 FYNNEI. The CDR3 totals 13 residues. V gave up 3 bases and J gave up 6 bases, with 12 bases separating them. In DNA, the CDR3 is TGTGCCAGCAGTGAGGAGAGGGGGGGCGAGCAGTACTTC. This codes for CASSEERGGEQYF.

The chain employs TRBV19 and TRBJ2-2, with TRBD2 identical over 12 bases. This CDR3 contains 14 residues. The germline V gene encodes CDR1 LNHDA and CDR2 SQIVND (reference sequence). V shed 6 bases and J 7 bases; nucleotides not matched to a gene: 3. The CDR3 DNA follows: TGTGCCAGTAGGCCACTAGCGGGGGGCGGGGAGCTGTTTTTT. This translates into CASRPLAGGGELFF.

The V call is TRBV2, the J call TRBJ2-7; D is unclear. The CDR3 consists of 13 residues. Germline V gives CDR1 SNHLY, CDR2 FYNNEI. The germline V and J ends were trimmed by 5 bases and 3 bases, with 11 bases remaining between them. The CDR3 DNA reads TGTGCCAGCAGTCGACAAGTAAACTACGAGCAGTACTTC. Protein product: CASSRQVNYEQYF.

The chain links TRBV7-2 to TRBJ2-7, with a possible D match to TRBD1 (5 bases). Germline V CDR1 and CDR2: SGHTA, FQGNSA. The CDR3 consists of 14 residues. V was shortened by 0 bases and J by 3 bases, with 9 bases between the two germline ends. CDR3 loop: CASSLATAYYEQYF. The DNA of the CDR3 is TGTGCCAGCAGCTTAGCGACAGCGTACTACGAGCAGTACTTC.

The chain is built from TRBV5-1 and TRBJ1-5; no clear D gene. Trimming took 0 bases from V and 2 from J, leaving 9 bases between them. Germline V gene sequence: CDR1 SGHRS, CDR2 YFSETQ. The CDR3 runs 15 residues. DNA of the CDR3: TGCGCCAGCAGCTTGGACGGGGTTGGCAATCAGCCCCAGCATTTT. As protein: CASSLDGVGNQPQHF.

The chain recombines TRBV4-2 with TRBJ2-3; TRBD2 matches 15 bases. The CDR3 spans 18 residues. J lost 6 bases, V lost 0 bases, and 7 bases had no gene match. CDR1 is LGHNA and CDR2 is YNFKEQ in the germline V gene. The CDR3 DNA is TGTGCCAGCAGCCAAGATCGAGGACTAGCGGGGGGGCGGGATACGCAGTATTTT. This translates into CASSQDRGLAGGRDTQYF.

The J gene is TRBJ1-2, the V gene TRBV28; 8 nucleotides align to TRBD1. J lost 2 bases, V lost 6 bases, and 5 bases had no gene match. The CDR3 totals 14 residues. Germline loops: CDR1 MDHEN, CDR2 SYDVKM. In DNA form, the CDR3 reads TGTGCCAGCAGATCGACAGGGGCCAACTATGGCTACACCTTC. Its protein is CASRSTGANYGYTF.

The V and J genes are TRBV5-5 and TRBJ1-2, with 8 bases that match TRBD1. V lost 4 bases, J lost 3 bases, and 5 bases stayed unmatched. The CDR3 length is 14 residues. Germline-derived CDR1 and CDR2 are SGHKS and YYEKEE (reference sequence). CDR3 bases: TGTGCCAGCAGCCTCCTGACAGGGGACTATGGCTACACCTTC. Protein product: CASSLLTGDYGYTF.

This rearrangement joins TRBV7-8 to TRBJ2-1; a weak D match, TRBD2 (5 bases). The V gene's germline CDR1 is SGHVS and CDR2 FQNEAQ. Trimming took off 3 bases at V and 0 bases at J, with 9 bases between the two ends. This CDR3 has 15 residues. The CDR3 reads CASSFRAGSYNEQFF. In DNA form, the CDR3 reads TGTGCCAGCAGCTTTAGGGCGGGCTCCTACAATGAGCAGTTCTTC.

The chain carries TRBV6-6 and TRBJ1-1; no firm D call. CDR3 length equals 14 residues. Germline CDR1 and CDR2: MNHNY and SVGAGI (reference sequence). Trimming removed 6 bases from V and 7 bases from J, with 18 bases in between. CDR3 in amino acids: CASSRVRTADEAFF. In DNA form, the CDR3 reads TGTGCCAGCAGCCGCGTTCGTACCGCGGATGAAGCTTTCTTT.

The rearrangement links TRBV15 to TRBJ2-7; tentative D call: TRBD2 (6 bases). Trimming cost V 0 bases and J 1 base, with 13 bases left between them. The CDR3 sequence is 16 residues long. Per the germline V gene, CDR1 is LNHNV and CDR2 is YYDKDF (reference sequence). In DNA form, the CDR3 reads TGTGCCACCAGCAGAGATGGGAGGAGGGCATCCTACGAGCAGTACTTC. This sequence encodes CATSRDGRRASYEQYF.

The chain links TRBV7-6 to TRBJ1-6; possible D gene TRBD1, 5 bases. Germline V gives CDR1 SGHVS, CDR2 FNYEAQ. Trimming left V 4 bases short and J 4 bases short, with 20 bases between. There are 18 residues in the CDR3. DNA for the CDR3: TGTGCCAGCAGCTCCGGGGGGGAGGGCAGCGGGTATAATTCACCCCTCCACTTT. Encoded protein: CASSSGGEGSGYNSPLHF.

The CDR3 bases are TGTGCCGGGGGGGAGAATAATTCACCCCTCCACTTT. Protein sequence: CAGGENNSPLHF. The rearrangement joins TRBV6-6 to TRBJ1-6, with TRBD1 as a possible D gene (5 bases). This CDR3 has 12 amino acids. V shed 11 bases and J shed 5 bases, with 10 bases lying between them. Per germline, CDR1 MNHNY and CDR2 SVGAGI (reference sequence).

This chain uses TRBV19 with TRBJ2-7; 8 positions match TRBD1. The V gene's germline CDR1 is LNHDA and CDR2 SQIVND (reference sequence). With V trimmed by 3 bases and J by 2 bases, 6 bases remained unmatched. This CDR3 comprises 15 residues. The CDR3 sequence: CASSISQGETYEQYF. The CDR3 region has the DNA TGTGCCAGTAGTATTTCACAGGGGGAAACCTACGAGCAGTACTTC.

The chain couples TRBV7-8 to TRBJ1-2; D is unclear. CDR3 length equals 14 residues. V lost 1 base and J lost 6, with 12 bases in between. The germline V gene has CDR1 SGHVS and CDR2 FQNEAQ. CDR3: CASSLGPNPNGYTF. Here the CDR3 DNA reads TGTGCCAGCAGCTTAGGGCCCAATCCCAATGGCTACACCTTC.

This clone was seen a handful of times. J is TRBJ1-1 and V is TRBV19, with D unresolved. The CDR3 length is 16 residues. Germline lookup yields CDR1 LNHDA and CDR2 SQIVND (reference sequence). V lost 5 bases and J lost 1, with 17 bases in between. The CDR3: CASSPLYSFWNTEAFF. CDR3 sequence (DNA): TGTGCCAGTAGTCCTCTCTACAGTTTCTGGAACACTGAAGCTTTCTTT.

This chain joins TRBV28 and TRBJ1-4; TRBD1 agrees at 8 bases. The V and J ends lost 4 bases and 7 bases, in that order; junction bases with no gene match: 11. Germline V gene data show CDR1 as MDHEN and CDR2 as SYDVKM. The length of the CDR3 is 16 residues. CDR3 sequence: CASSSPAGGDGEKLFF. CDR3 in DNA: TGTGCCAGCAGTTCGCCCGCAGGGGGCGACGGTGAAAAACTGTTTTTT.

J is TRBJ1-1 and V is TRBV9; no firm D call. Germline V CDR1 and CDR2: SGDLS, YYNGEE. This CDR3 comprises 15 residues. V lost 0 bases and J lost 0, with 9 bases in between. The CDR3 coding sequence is TGTGCCAGCAGCGTAGATGCAGGCATGAACACTGAAGCTTTCTTT. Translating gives CASSVDAGMNTEAFF. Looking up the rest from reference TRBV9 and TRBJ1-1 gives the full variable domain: DSGVTQTPKHLITATGQRVTLRCSPRSGDLSVYWYQQSLDQGLQFLIQYYNGEERAKGNILERFSAQQFPDLHSELNLSSLELGDSALYFCASSVDAGMNTEAFFGQGTRLTVV.

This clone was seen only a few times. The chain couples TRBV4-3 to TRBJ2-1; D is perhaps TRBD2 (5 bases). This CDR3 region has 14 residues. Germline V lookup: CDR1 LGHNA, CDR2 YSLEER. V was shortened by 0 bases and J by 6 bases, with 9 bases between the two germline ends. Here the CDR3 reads CASSQDPDSNEQFF. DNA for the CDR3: TGCGCCAGCAGCCAAGACCCGGACTCCAATGAGCAGTTCTTC.

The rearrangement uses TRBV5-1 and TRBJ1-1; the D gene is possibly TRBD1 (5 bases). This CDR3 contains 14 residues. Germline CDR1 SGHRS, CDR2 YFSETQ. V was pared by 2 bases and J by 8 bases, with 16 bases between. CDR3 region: CASSFGGTQLEAFF. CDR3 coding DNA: TGCGCCAGCAGCTTCGGAGGGACTCAACTCGAAGCTTTCTTT.